Shown below are 23 T cell receptor beta chains from a single sample sequenced in a study of beta chain features in type 1 diabetes. General observations from the study: Among patients with Type 1 diabetes, TCRB CDR3s were moderately but significantly shorter in every one of the four CD4+ subsets.

Their antigens remain unidentified. Expressed TCRB transcripts were sequenced after all isolated RNA was converted to cDNA. Assay used: immunoSEQ multiplex PCR; TCRdb lists only in-frame clones, some missing. The sample has 680,000 or so clones, around 15% seen once. The material sequenced was naive CD4+ T cells from blood. These receptors all come from a man between 18 and 35 years old with type 1 diabetes.

The chain links TRBV10-3 to TRBJ2-5, with 11 bases identical to TRBD2. This CDR3 has 16 amino acids. CDR1 ENHRY and CDR2 SYGVKD come from the germline V gene. The junction had 11 bases not matched to a gene; V was cut back by 6 bases and J by 5 bases. As DNA, the CDR3 is TGTGCCATCAGCGGATTTAGCGGGGGGGCCTCGGAGACCCAGTACTTC. Its translation is CAISGFSGGASETQYF.

This CDR3 is CASSHQDYEQYF. The CDR3 nucleotides are TGCGCCAGCAGTCACCAGGACTACGAGCAGTACTTC. V gene TRBV4-1 combines with J gene TRBJ2-7; D remains ambiguous. CDR3 length equals 12 residues. Germline assignment: CDR1 MGHRA and CDR2 YSYEKL. The V end was cut by 6 bases, the J end by 3 bases, with 9 bases between.

This chain connects TRBV5-1 to TRBJ2-1, with 8 nucleotides matching TRBD1. The CDR3 loop spans 16 amino acids. The germline V gene has CDR1 SGHRS and CDR2 YFSETQ. V shed 3 bases, J shed 3 bases, and the junction held 8 bases outside the gene matches. CDR3 coding DNA: TGCGCCAGCAGCTCGACGACAGGGGAGTACTACAATGAGCAGTTCTTC. Encoded protein: CASSSTTGEYYNEQFF.

J is TRBJ2-5 and V is TRBV10-1; D is undetermined. CDR3 length equals 11 residues. The V end was cut by 5 bases, the J end by 2 bases, with 3 bases between. Germline CDR1 and CDR2: WNHNN and SYGVQD (reference sequence). The CDR3 sequence: CASSTQETQYF. The CDR3 DNA follows: TGCGCCAGCAGTACACAAGAGACCCAGTACTTC.

The rearrangement uses TRBV5-1 and TRBJ2-1; TRBD2 matches 13 bases. CDR3 length: 17 residues. The V and J ends lost 3 bases and 0 bases, in that order; junction bases with no gene match: 3. Per germline, CDR1 SGHRS and CDR2 YFSETQ. CDR3 nucleotide sequence: TGCGCCAGCAGCTGGACTAGCGGGGGAAGCTCCTACAATGAGCAGTTCTTC. Translation gives CASSWTSGGSSYNEQFF.

The chain joins TRBV6-1 to TRBJ2-3, with 9 bases fitting TRBD1. The V segment lost 6 bases and the J segment 4 bases; nucleotides outside the gene matches: 8. CDR1 is MNHNS, CDR2 SASEGT, per germline. This CDR3 spans 15 amino acids. DNA of the CDR3: TGTGCCAGCAGAACCGGGACAGGGCTGGCAGATACGCAGTATTTT. Translating it yields CASRTGTGLADTQYF.

This CDR3 is CASSLNPDTQYF. CDR3 sequence (DNA): TGTGCCAGCAGCTTGAATCCAGATACGCAGTATTTT. J is TRBJ2-3 and V is TRBV5-4; D uncertain. V was pared by 1 base and J by 4 bases, with 4 bases between. The CDR3 is 12 residues long. Germline-derived CDR1 and CDR2 are SGHNT and YYREEE (reference sequence).

This clone was recorded only once. CDR3 amino acids: CASSMAGVTGELFF. The CDR3 nucleotides read TGTGCCAGCTCCATGGCGGGAGTGACCGGGGAGCTGTTTTTT. This chain uses TRBV5-4 with TRBJ2-2, with TRBD2 matching over 7 bases. CDR3 length: 14 residues. The V gene's germline CDR1 is SGHNT and CDR2 YYREEE (reference sequence). V shed 7 bases and J 5 bases; nucleotides not matched to a gene: 8.

The genes are TRBV18 and TRBJ2-3; tentative D call: TRBD2 (6 bases). The germline V and J ends were trimmed by 4 bases and 2 bases, with 7 bases remaining between them. The V gene's germline CDR1 is KGHSH and CDR2 LQKENI. This CDR3 comprises 13 residues. CDR3 in DNA: TGTGCCAGCTCACTAGCGGACACAGATACGCAGTATTTT. Translated, it gives CASSLADTDTQYF.

This clone has more than one count but fewer than ten. Other DNA variants within this sample encode the same CDR3. The chain links TRBV30 to TRBJ1-2; no clear D. Germline V gene data show CDR1 as GTSNPN and CDR2 as SVGIG (reference sequence). CDR3 length equals 13 residues. The V gene lost 3 bases and the J gene lost 2 bases, with 10 bases spanning the gap. The CDR3 sequence is CAWSRTGNYGYTF. The DNA for the CDR3 is TGTGCCTGGAGCCGGACCGGGAACTATGGCTACACCTTC.

The chain has TRBV7-2 and TRBJ2-5; D possibly uses TRBD1 or TRBD2 (6 bases each). Trimming took off 10 bases at V and 5 bases at J, with 23 bases between the two ends. In germline, CDR1 is SGHTA, CDR2 FQGNSA. The CDR3 extends over 15 amino acids. CDR3 sequence: CATYGGGQRFETQYF. The CDR3 nucleotides read TGTGCCACCTACGGGGGCGGACAAAGATTCGAGACCCAGTACTTC.

The rearrangement uses TRBV5-6 and TRBJ2-5; D gene uncertain. V was shortened by 0 bases and J by 3 bases, with 9 bases between the two germline ends. The CDR3 spans 14 residues. Germline V gene lookup returns CDR1 SGHDT and CDR2 YYEEEE. CDR3 sequence reads: CASSLAGPKETQYF. DNA for the CDR3: TGTGCCAGCAGCTTGGCTGGGCCTAAAGAGACCCAGTACTTC.

The chain joins TRBV4-1 to TRBJ2-1; 13 bases align to TRBD2. The V and J ends lost 3 bases and 11 bases, in that order; junction bases with no gene match: 10. CDR3 length: 16 amino acids. CDR1 and CDR2 (germline): MGHRA, YSYEKL. The CDR3 DNA sequence: TGCGCCAGCAGCCATGGACTAGCGGGGGTGAGTTCTAAGCAGTTCTTC. Translating gives CASSHGLAGVSSKQFF.

This clone was detected only a few times. V and J are TRBV7-8 and TRBJ1-1, with TRBD1 matching over 8 bases. This CDR3 is 16 amino acids long. V gave up 1 base and J gave up 1 base; unmatched junction bases: 5. Germline CDR1 and CDR2: SGHVS and FQNEAQ. The CDR3 bases are TGTGCCAGCAGCTTAGGTCGGACAGGGCCGAACACTGAAGCTTTCTTT. It encodes CASSLGRTGPNTEAFF.

The chain couples TRBV18 to TRBJ1-4, with D tentatively TRBD1 (5 bases). Germline loops: CDR1 KGHSH, CDR2 LQKENI. With 2 bases removed from V and 6 bases from J, the gap between germline ends came to 7 bases. CDR3 length: 13 amino acids. CDR3 DNA sequence: TGTGCCAGCTCACCAGGGGCGGATGAAAAACTGTTTTTT. Translated, it gives CASSPGADEKLFF. The variable domain in full, with the rest retrieved from reference TRBV18 and TRBJ1-4, is NAGVMQNPRHLVRRRGQEARLRCSPMKGHSHVYWYRQLPEEGLKFMVYLQKENIIDESGMPKERFSAEFPKEGPSILRIQQVVRGDSAAYFCASSPGADEKLFFGSGTQLSVL.

V is TRBV30 and J is TRBJ1-1, with no clear D. Germline V gene sequence: CDR1 GTSNPN, CDR2 SVGIG (reference sequence). V was trimmed by 0 bases and J by 5 bases, leaving 13 bases between them. The CDR3 runs to 14 residues. DNA for the CDR3: TGTGCCTGGAGTGTACGGAGTTTCGGGACTGAAGCTTTCTTT. As protein: CAWSVRSFGTEAFF.

This chain joins TRBV27 and TRBJ2-7; 13 bases match TRBD2. Per germline, CDR1 MNHEY and CDR2 SMNVEV (reference sequence). Losses at the gene ends were 8 bases for V and 8 bases for J; bases not matched to a gene: 9. The CDR3 sequence is 14 residues long. The CDR3 DNA is TGTGCCAGCGGACTAGCGGGGGTCCCCGGGAAGCAGTACTTC. It yields the protein CASGLAGVPGKQYF.

The chain carries TRBV27 and TRBJ1-5; D is perhaps TRBD1 (6 bases). V lost 9 bases and J lost 6, with 12 bases in between. This CDR3 is 12 amino acids long. Germline CDR1 is MNHEY and CDR2 is SMNVEV (reference sequence). The CDR3 region is CASGGASQPQHF. The CDR3 nucleotides read TGTGCCAGTGGGGGGGCGAGTCAGCCCCAGCATTTT.

This clone has only a few counts. The rearrangement joins TRBV5-6 to TRBJ2-7, with TRBD1 as a possible D gene (6 bases). Germline lookup yields CDR1 SGHDT and CDR2 YYEEEE. The CDR3 length is 12 residues. V lost 4 bases, J lost 7 bases, and 12 bases lay in between. The CDR3 loop is CASSQGQREQYF. CDR3 coding DNA: TGTGCCAGCAGCCAGGGACAAAGGGAGCAGTACTTC.

This clone has more than one count but fewer than ten. The chain employs TRBV2 and TRBJ2-5; 8 nucleotides agree with TRBD2. V shed 8 bases, J shed 5 bases, and the junction held 1 base outside the gene matches. This CDR3 is 11 amino acids long. Germline values: CDR1 SNHLY, CDR2 FYNNEI. CDR3 amino acids: CASGGGETQYF. The CDR3 DNA follows: TGTGCCAGCGGCGGGGGGGAGACCCAGTACTTC.

This clone was seen more than once but under ten times. The V call is TRBV7-9, the J call TRBJ2-1, with D uncertain. V was pared by 1 base and J by 3 bases, with 7 bases between. The CDR3 extends over 14 amino acids. Germline V lookup: CDR1 SEHNR, CDR2 FQNEAQ (reference sequence). The CDR3 spells CASSLGLNYNEQFF. The CDR3 DNA reads TGTGCCAGCAGCTTAGGGCTAAACTACAATGAGCAGTTCTTC.

This clone was recorded a few times. The chain recombines TRBV13 with TRBJ2-1; D call uncertain. Germline loops: CDR1 PRHDT, CDR2 FYEKMQ (reference sequence). V was trimmed by 5 bases and J by 2 bases, leaving 19 bases between them. The CDR3 consists of 17 residues. CDR3 in amino acids: CASSPQLGKLTYNEQFF. The DNA for the CDR3 is TGTGCCAGCAGCCCCCAGCTGGGGAAGTTGACCTACAATGAGCAGTTCTTC.

This clone came up a few times. This chain joins TRBV29-1 and TRBJ1-4; D not certain. Germline V gene sequence: CDR1 SQVTM, CDR2 ANQGSEA. CDR3 length equals 13 residues. The V and J ends lost 7 bases and 7 bases respectively, with 16 bases between them. CDR3 protein: CSASTRMSEKLFF. The CDR3 region has the DNA TGCAGCGCCAGCACGAGGATGAGTGAAAAACTGTTTTTT.